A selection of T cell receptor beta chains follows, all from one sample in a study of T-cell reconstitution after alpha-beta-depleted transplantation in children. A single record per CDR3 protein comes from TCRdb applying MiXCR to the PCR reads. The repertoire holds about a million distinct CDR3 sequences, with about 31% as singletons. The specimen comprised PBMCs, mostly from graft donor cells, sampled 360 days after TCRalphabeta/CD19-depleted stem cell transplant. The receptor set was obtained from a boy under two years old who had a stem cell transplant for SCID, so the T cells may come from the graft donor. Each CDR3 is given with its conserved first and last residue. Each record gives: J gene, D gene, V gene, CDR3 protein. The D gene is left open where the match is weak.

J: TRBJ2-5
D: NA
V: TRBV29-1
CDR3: CSAVRGAQETQYF

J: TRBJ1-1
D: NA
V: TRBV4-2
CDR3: CASSQAFRAPSNTEAFF

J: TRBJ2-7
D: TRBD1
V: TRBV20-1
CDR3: CSARSRGYSYEQYF

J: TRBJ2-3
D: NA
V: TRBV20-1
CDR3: CSASPGLWRKDTQYF

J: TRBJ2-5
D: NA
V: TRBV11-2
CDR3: CASSADLPQYF

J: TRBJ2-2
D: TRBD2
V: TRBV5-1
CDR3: CASSPSGLAGTGELFF

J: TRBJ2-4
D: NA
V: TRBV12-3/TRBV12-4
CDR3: CASSLGSRKNIQYF

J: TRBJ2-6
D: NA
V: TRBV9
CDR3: CASSPPPLLAGANVLTF

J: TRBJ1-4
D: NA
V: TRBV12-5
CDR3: CASGWDGNEKLFF

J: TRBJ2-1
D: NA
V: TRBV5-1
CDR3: CASSLGSSWSNEQFF

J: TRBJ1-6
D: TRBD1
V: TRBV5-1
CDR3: CASSTGTVPLNSPLHF

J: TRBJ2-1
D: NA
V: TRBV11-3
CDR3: CASSPNPTSGDEQFF

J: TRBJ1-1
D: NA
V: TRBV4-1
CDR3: CASSPTIGWSNTEAFF

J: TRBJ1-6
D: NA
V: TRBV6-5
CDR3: CASSSSVPAGSMALHF

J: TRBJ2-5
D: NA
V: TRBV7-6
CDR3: CASSMGGHRGQETQYF

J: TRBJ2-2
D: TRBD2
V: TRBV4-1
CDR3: CASSQDEAQRGWMAGELFF

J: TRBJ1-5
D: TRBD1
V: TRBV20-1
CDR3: CSASQDRGSNQPQHF

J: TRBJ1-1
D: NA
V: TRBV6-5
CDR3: CASSYSWTLLNTEAFF

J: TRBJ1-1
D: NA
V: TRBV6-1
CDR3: CASSEARLGDTEAFF

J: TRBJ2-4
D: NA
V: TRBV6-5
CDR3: CASSYTGMLAKNIQYF

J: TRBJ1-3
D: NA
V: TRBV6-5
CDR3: CASSYSMWLGSGNTIYF

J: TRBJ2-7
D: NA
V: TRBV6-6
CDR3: CASSYSDEQYF

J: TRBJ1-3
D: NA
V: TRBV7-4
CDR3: CASSPDTHRDCGNTIYF

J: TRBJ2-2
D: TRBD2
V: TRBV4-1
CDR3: CASSQVPGLAGGTRTGELFF

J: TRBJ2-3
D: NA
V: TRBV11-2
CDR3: CASSLFSGLGTDTQYF

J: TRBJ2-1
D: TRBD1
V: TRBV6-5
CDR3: CASSYIETGVGNEQFF

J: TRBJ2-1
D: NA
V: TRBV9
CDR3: CASSVGTTTSPGATYNGQFF

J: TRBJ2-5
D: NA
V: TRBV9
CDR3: CASSVGRWETQYF

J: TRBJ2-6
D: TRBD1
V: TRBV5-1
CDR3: CASSLTRQGGGANVLTF

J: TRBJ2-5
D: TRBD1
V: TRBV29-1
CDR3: CSVKGTGRQETQYF

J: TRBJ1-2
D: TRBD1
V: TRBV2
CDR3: CASSPWTGLQGYTF

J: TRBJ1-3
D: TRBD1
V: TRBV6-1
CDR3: CASSEAAGQGARNTIYF

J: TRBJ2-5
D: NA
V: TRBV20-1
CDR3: CSARDGQTQYF

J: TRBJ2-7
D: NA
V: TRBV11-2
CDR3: CASSLVLRRNEQYF

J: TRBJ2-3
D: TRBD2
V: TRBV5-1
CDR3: CASSHEAGGPSDTQYF

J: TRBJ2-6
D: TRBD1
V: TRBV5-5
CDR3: CASSSTGVWANVLTF

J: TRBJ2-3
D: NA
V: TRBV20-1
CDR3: CSARAAGIPYTDTQYF

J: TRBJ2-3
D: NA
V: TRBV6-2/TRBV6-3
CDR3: CASSETSSTDTQYF

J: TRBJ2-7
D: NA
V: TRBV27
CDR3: CASSLGVHSYEQYF

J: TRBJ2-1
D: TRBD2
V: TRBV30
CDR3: CAWASGLEIDEQFF

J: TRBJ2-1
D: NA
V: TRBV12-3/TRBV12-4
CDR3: CASSYGTAEQFF

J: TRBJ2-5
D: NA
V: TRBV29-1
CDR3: CSVWVRGEGETQYF

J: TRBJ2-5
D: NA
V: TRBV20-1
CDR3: CSAPSPYQETQYF

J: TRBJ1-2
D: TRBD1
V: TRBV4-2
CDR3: CASSIRDRGFLGGYTF

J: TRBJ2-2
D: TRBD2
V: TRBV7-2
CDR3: CASSWRAGGPTGELFF

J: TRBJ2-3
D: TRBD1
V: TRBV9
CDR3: CASSGWTGGENTQYF

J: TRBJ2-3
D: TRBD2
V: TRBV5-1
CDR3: CASSLVGTSTSTDTQYF

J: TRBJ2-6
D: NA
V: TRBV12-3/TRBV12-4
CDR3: CASSYHNSGANVLTF

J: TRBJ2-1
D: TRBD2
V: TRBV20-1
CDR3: CSGGVLPSSYNEQFF

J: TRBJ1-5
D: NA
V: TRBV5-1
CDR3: CASTGGGRGNQPQHF

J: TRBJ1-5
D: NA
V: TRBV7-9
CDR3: CASSPAGKPQHF

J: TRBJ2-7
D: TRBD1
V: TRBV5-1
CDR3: CASSLVQGAHTYEQYF

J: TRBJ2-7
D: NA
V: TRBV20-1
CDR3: CSASGRKPYEQYF

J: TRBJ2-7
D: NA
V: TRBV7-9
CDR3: CASSPGQLAYEQYF

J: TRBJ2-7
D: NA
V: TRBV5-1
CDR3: CASSPPGTAEQYF